The rows below give T cell receptor beta chains drawn from one sample of a study of patients and donors after allogeneic stem cell transplantation. Via MiXCR, TCRdb re-called the RT-PCR reads, giving one row per CDR3 protein. The sample includes approximately 200,000 distinct CDR3 sequences, roughly 38% seen only once; the top ten take around 10%. Sequencing was performed on blood, either unsorted or a sorted T cell fraction (not recorded which). The receptors derive from a human donor who was either an allogeneic HSCT recipient or a stem cell or donor lymphocyte infusion donor (not recorded which). It is not recorded whose cells these are; they may come from a transplant donor. Both conserved end residues are part of each CDR3. The D gene is left open where the match is weak. Clone size is given for some rows only: seen once, a few or many times, or a class if the clone is expanded.

CDR3 DNA: TGTGCCAGCAGACGCGGGACAGGGAACACCGGGGAGCTGTTTTTT; CDR3 protein: CASRRGTGNTGELFF; D gene: TRBD1; V gene: TRBV28; clone size: -; J gene: TRBJ2-2
CDR3 DNA: TGTGCCAGCAATAGTGGCCAAGAGACCCAGTACTTC; CDR3 protein: CASNSGQETQYF; D gene: -; V gene: TRBV12-3/TRBV12-4; clone size: -; J gene: TRBJ2-5
CDR3 DNA: TGTGCCAGCGGGCCGGGCGACATGGCCGGCCAGCCCCAGCATTTT; CDR3 protein: CASGPGDMAGQPQHF; D gene: -; V gene: TRBV21-1; clone size: -; J gene: TRBJ1-5
CDR3 DNA: TGCGCCAGCAGCCAAGGGCAAGCGGGGGATTACAATGAGCAGTTCTTC; CDR3 protein: CASSQGQAGDYNEQFF; D gene: TRBD2; V gene: TRBV4-1; clone size: -; J gene: TRBJ2-1
CDR3 DNA: TGCAGTGCTAGCGACAGGGGGAACTATGGCTACACCTTC; CDR3 protein: CSASDRGNYGYTF; D gene: TRBD1; V gene: TRBV20-1; clone size: -; J gene: TRBJ1-2
CDR3 DNA: TGTGCCAGCAGCGCTAGCGGCCAAGAGACCCAGTACTTC; CDR3 protein: CASSASGQETQYF; D gene: TRBD2; V gene: TRBV12-3/TRBV12-4; clone size: -; J gene: TRBJ2-5
CDR3 DNA: TGCAGTGCTAGAGATCTGGTAGCGAAGGGTTTCAGCATGAACACTGAAGCTTTCTTT; CDR3 protein: CSARDLVAKGFSMNTEAFF; D gene: -; V gene: TRBV20-1; clone size: -; J gene: TRBJ1-1
CDR3 DNA: TGCAGTGCGCGAGCGGGGGGGCGCACAGATACGCAGTATTTT; CDR3 protein: CSARAGGRTDTQYF; D gene: TRBD2; V gene: TRBV20-1; clone size: -; J gene: TRBJ2-3
CDR3 DNA: TGTGCCAGCAGCTCGCCTGGGTCCGCGGGGGAGACCCAGTACTTC; CDR3 protein: CASSSPGSAGETQYF; D gene: -; V gene: TRBV7-2; clone size: -; J gene: TRBJ2-5
CDR3 DNA: TGTGCCAGCAGTAACAGGGAAGAGACCCAGTACTTC; CDR3 protein: CASSNREETQYF; D gene: -; V gene: TRBV27; clone size: -; J gene: TRBJ2-5
CDR3 DNA: TGTGCCAGCAGCGTACATAGGGGAAAAGGCAATCAGCCCCAGCATTTT; CDR3 protein: CASSVHRGKGNQPQHF; D gene: -; V gene: TRBV7-9; clone size: few; J gene: TRBJ1-5
CDR3 DNA: TGTGCCAGCAGTTTATCCCCCGGGACAGGGGGCGTTGGCTACACCTTC; CDR3 protein: CASSLSPGTGGVGYTF; D gene: TRBD1; V gene: TRBV28; clone size: once; J gene: TRBJ1-2